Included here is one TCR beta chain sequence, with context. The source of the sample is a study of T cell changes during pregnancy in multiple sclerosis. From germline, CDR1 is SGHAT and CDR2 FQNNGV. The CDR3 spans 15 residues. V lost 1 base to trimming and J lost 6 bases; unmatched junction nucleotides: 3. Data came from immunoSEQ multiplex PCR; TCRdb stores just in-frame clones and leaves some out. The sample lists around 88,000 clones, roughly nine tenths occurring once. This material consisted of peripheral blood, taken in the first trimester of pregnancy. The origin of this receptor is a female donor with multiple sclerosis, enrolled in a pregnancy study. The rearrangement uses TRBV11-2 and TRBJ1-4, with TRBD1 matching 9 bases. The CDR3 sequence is CASSLGDRDHEKLFF. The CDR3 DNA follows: TGTGCCAGCAGCTTAGGGGACAGGGATCATGAAAAACTGTTTTTT.